This entry features one T cell receptor (beta chain) sequence. Some clones are missing from TCRdb's copy, which holds only in-frame ones; the method was immunoSEQ multiplex PCR. The repertoire consists of roughly 110,000 clones, with more than 85% occurring once and the leading ten covering under 5%. V lost 9 bases to trimming and J lost 6 bases, with 16 bases between them. The CDR3 is made up of 13 amino acids. The germline V gene has CDR1 SGHNT and CDR2 YYREEE (reference sequence). This sample stems from a study of PD-L1 blockade in urothelial cancer. Study information: Blood was tested 3 weeks (second dose) and 6 weeks into treatment.

Time point specified: peripheral blood 6 weeks after treatment start. The V gene is TRBV5-4, the J gene TRBJ1-5; D unresolved. The sequence derives from a man in his sixties with urothelial cancer. This sample comprised PBMCs, obtained around atezolizumab (anti-PD-L1) treatment. The CDR3 protein is CATSGRDGQPQHF. The CDR3 bases are TGTGCCACCTCGGGGAGGGATGGTCAGCCCCAGCATTTT. Combining the CDR3 with reference TRBV5-4 and TRBJ1-5 gives the whole variable domain ETGVTQSPTHLIKTRGQQVTLRCSSQSGHNTVSWYQQALGQGPQFIFQYYREEENGRGNFPPRFSGLQFPNYSSELNVNALELDDSALYLCATSGRDGQPQHFGDGTRLSIL.